The 18 T cell receptor beta chains listed next were all sequenced from one sample in a study of T-cell reconstitution after alpha-beta-depleted transplantation in children. The TCRbeta library incorporated unique molecular identifiers. TCRdb passed the PCR reads through MiXCR, listing each CDR3 protein once. The sample records roughly 790,000 distinct CDR3 sequences, 15% to 20% being singletons. This sample comprised PBMCs, mostly from graft donor cells, obtained 360 days after TCRalphabeta/CD19-depleted stem cell transplant. The source of these receptors is a male patient younger than 18 who had a stem cell transplant for acute lymphoblastic leukemia, so the T cells may come from the graft donor.

The rearrangement uses TRBV28 and TRBJ2-1; 8 nucleotides line up with TRBD2. Trimming cost V 4 bases and J 8 bases; bases outside gene matches: 10. The CDR3 loop spans 15 amino acids. Germline V gene lookup returns CDR1 MDHEN and CDR2 SYDVKM. CDR3 sequence reads: CASSSAGREAYEQFF. For the CDR3, the DNA is TGTGCCAGCAGTTCCGCCGGGCGGGAGGCATATGAGCAGTTCTTC.

This clonotype was counted only a few times. V usage is TRBV4-1 and J usage is TRBJ2-7; 7 nucleotides match TRBD1. The CDR3 sequence is 16 residues long. V shed 8 bases and J 2 bases; nucleotides not matched to a gene: 15. The germline V gene has CDR1 MGHRA and CDR2 YSYEKL. The CDR3 DNA is TGCGCCAGCGCCCAACAGGGGCAGGGGCACACCTACGAGCAGTACTTC. It yields the protein CASAQQGQGHTYEQYF.

Here the CDR3 reads CASSPETSGVSTGELFF. Here the CDR3 DNA reads TGCGCCAGCAGCCCGGAGACTAGCGGGGTATCCACCGGGGAGCTGTTTTTT. The chain couples TRBV5-1 to TRBJ2-2; the match to TRBD2 covers 11 bases. The CDR3 has 17 residues. In germline, CDR1 is SGHRS, CDR2 YFSETQ. With 4 bases clipped from V and 4 bases from J, the junction kept 9 bases outside the gene matches.

This rearrangement joins TRBV2 to TRBJ1-1, with 7 bases fitting TRBD1. The CDR3 is made up of 13 amino acids. The J segment lost 5 bases and the V segment lost 9 bases, leaving 9 bases of the junction unmatched. In germline, CDR1 is SNHLY, CDR2 FYNNEI. CDR3 in DNA: TGTGCCAGTATCGGACAGGCGGGGACTGAAGCTTTCTTT. It is translated as CASIGQAGTEAFF.

The V and J genes are TRBV2 and TRBJ2-1; no clear D gene. Germline V gene data show CDR1 as SNHLY and CDR2 as FYNNEI. The germline V and J ends were trimmed by 7 bases and 7 bases, with 11 bases remaining between them. The CDR3 totals 12 residues. Here the CDR3 DNA reads TGTGCCAGCACACTGGCACAAAATGAGCAGTTCTTC. Translated, it gives CASTLAQNEQFF.

To note about this clonotype: At one end the junction does not follow the germline gene, possibly because of a read error. The chain links TRBV5-4 to TRBJ2-7; 9 positions match TRBD1. CDR1 and CDR2 from the germline V gene are SGHNT and YYREEE (reference sequence). There are 16 residues in the CDR3. The CDR3 coding sequence is TGTGCCAGCAGCTTTTTCAGGACAGGGGTCTCCCACGAGCAGTACTTC. Amino acids: CASSFFRTGVSHEQYF.

A few counts support this clonotype. The chain employs TRBV29-1 and TRBJ2-7; possibly TRBD1 or TRBD2 for D (6 bases each). The CDR3 loop spans 14 amino acids. CDR1 is SQVTM, CDR2 ANQGSEA, per germline. V lost 4 bases to trimming and J lost 0 bases, with 13 bases between them. Here the CDR3 reads CSVVEGGNSYEQYF. Written as DNA, the CDR3 is TGCAGCGTTGTGGAGGGGGGCAACTCCTACGAGCAGTACTTC.

V usage is TRBV5-1 and J usage is TRBJ1-2; D is possibly TRBD1 (5 bases). The CDR3 loop spans 14 amino acids. V lost 0 bases to trimming and J lost 4 bases, with 10 bases between them. The V gene's germline CDR1 is SGHRS and CDR2 YFSETQ. The CDR3 DNA reads as TGCGCCAGCAGCTTGGTCAGGGTCGGCTATGGCTACACCTTC. Amino acid sequence: CASSLVRVGYGYTF.

The gene calls are TRBV20-1 and TRBJ2-1, with D possibly being TRBD1 or TRBD2 (6 bases each). Germline CDR1 is DFQATT and CDR2 is SNEGSKA (reference sequence). The ends were cut back, 2 bases at V and 12 bases at J, with 14 bases in the middle. This CDR3 is built from 12 residues. The CDR3 nucleotides are TGCAGTGCTAGACGGGGGCTAGTTTGGCAGTTCTTC. Translated: CSARRGLVWQFF.

The chain combines TRBV24-1 with TRBJ2-5; perhaps D is TRBD1 or TRBD2 (6 bases each). This CDR3 is 14 amino acids long. Trimming shortened V by 4 bases and J by 4 bases, and 12 bases separated the two germline ends. Per the germline V gene, CDR1 is KGHDR and CDR2 is SFDVKD. The CDR3 DNA is TGTGCCACCAGTGAGGGGGGCGCGGGAGAGACCCAGTACTTC. Amino acids: CATSEGGAGETQYF.

This clonotype was observed a few times. The CDR3 DNA reads as TGTGCCACCAAGGGAGCGGGAGGATGGGATACGCAGTATTTT. It yields the protein CATKGAGGWDTQYF. The chain employs TRBV12-3 or TRBV12-4 and TRBJ2-3; 9 bases are shared with TRBD2. The trim removed 10 bases at V and 6 bases at J, leaving 11 bases unmatched. This CDR3 has 14 amino acids.

The genes are TRBV20-1 and TRBJ2-1; a weak D match, TRBD2 (6 bases). Per germline, CDR1 DFQATT and CDR2 SNEGSKA (reference sequence). V gave up 1 base and J gave up 6 bases, with 13 bases separating them. The CDR3 has 14 residues. The CDR3 sequence: CSARAGGKGNEQFF. The CDR3 DNA is TGCAGTGCTAGAGCCGGCGGGAAAGGCAATGAGCAGTTCTTC.

V is TRBV4-1 and J is TRBJ2-7; tentative D call: TRBD2 (5 bases). Germline CDR1 and CDR2: MGHRA and YSYEKL. V dropped 3 bases and J dropped 3 bases, with 18 bases sitting between them. The CDR3 covers 16 residues. The CDR3 sequence is CASSQARPGGGYEQYF. For the CDR3, the DNA is TGCGCCAGCAGCCAGGCCCGTCCGGGCGGAGGCTACGAGCAGTACTTC.

In its sample, this clonotype was seen a few times. The chain carries TRBV28 and TRBJ2-7, with 10 bases lining up with TRBD1. Germline trimming cut 4 bases from V and 6 bases from J; bases unmatched to any gene: 9. This CDR3 is built from 15 residues. CDR1 is MDHEN and CDR2 is SYDVKM in the germline V gene. As DNA, the CDR3 is TGTGCCAGCAGTTCAATCGGGACAGGGGCCAGCGAGCAGTACTTC. This codes for CASSSIGTGASEQYF. Full variable domain (remainder filled in from reference TRBV28 and TRBJ2-7): DVKVTQSSRYLVKRTGEKVFLECVQDMDHENMFWYRQDPGLGLRLIYFSYDVKMKEKGDIPEGYSVSREKKERFSLILESASTNQTSMYLCASSSIGTGASEQYFGPGTRLTVT.

Here the CDR3 reads CASSSWGGSGANVLTF. The CDR3 DNA reads as TGTGCCAGCAGCTCCTGGGGGGGCTCTGGGGCCAACGTCCTGACTTTC. The chain carries TRBV9 and TRBJ2-6; 7 nucleotides agree with TRBD2. Germline values: CDR1 SGDLS, CDR2 YYNGEE. The CDR3 is 16 residues long. Trimming at V came to 4 bases and at J to 0 bases, leaving 4 bases not matched to a gene. Together with reference TRBV9 and TRBJ2-6, the CDR3 gives the full variable domain: DSGVTQTPKHLITATGQRVTLRCSPRSGDLSVYWYQQSLDQGLQFLIQYYNGEERAKGNILERFSAQQFPDLHSELNLSSLELGDSALYFCASSSWGGSGANVLTFGAGSRLTVL.

This clonotype was seen a few times. This sequence joins TRBV7-4 and TRBJ2-7; unclear D gene. Germline V gene lookup returns CDR1 SGHVT and CDR2 SQSDAQ. V was shortened by 5 bases and J by 2 bases, with 13 bases between the two germline ends. The CDR3 is 14 amino acids. CDR3 sequence reads: CASSISPSAYEQYF. The DNA of the CDR3 is TGTGCCAGCAGCATTAGTCCCTCCGCCTACGAGCAGTACTTC.

The chain links TRBV29-1 to TRBJ2-5; no clear D. The CDR3 totals 13 residues. Per germline, CDR1 SQVTM and CDR2 ANQGSEA. Trimming took 3 bases from V and 7 from J, leaving 15 bases between them. The CDR3 reads CSVDPGQKATQYF. As DNA, the CDR3 is TGCAGCGTTGATCCTGGGCAGAAGGCGACCCAGTACTTC.

The rearrangement links TRBV5-1 to TRBJ2-1, with 16 bases that match TRBD2. The CDR3 has 17 residues. Germline V gives CDR1 SGHRS, CDR2 YFSETQ. With 3 bases clipped from V and 6 bases from J, the junction kept 6 bases outside the gene matches. Written as DNA, the CDR3 is TGCGCCAGCAGCTGGGGACTAGCGGGAGGGAGCGGCAATGAGCAGTTCTTC. This codes for CASSWGLAGGSGNEQFF.